The entry that follows covers one T cell receptor beta chain sequence. The antigen is not known. The data stem from a study of brain T cells in children with intractable seizures. Study results and limitations: Only CDR3 sequence similarity suggested viral specificity, without known HCMV serostatus. Pre- and post-surgery blood differed in depth, so pre-surgery absences may be undersampling.

Assay used: immunoSEQ multiplex PCR; TCRdb lists only in-frame clones, some missing. In the table there are about 340,000 clones, 93% of which are singletons. Per the germline V gene, CDR1 is MNHEY and CDR2 is SVGAGI. This CDR3 region has 14 residues. Trimming took off 0 bases at V and 3 bases at J, with 6 bases between the two ends. The time point denotes: blood from clinic visit 5 months post-surgery; TSC patient then seizure free. The sequenced cases were selected for having the highest brain T cell transcript signatures. The rearrangement links TRBV6-5 to TRBJ1-5; D is unclear. The material was peripheral blood, obtained approximately 5 months after surgery. The sequence derives from a boy in the first two years of life with tuberous sclerosis and intractable seizures. The CDR3 sequence is CASSYSGYNQPQHF. In nucleotides, the CDR3 is TGTGCCAGCAGTTACTCGGGCTACAATCAGCCCCAGCATTTT.